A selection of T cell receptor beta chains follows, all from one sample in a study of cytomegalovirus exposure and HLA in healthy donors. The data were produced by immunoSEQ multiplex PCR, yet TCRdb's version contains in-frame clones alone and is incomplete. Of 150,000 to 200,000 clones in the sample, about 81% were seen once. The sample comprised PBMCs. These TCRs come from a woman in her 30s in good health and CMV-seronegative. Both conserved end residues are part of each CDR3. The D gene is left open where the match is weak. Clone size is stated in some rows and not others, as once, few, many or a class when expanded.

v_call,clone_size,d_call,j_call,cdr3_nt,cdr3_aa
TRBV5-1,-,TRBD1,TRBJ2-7,TGCGCCAGCAGACCCGACAGGGGGCAGATCGAGCAGTACTTC,CASRPDRGQIEQYF
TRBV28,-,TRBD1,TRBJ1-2,TGTGCCAGCGACCCGGGGACAGGGAAGGGCGCTAACTATGGCTACACCTTC,CASDPGTGKGANYGYTF
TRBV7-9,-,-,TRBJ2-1,TGTGCCAGCAGCTTAGGCACCAGCGGTTACTACAATGAGCAGTTCTTC,CASSLGTSGYYNEQFF
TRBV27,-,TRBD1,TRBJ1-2,TGTGCCAGCAGTCCAGAGGACAGGGCGAACCTCGCTGGCTACACCTTC,CASSPEDRANLAGYTF
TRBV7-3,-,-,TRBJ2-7,TGTGCCAGCAGCACTAATAAGGCTAACGAGCAGTACTTC,CASSTNKANEQYF
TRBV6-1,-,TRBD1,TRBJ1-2,TGTGCCAGCAGTGAAGCCGAGGACAGGGGGGTTTATGGCTACACCTTC,CASSEAEDRGVYGYTF
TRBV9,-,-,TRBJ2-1,TGTGCCAGCAGCGTAGAGGACTCGTTGGATGAGCAGTTCTTC,CASSVEDSLDEQFF
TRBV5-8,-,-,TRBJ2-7,TGTGCCAGCAGCAGATACAGCCCCTACGAGCAGTACTTC,CASSRYSPYEQYF
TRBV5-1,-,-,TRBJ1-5,TGCGCCAGCAGCTTGGGGCAGGGTATCGATCAGCCCCAGCATTTT,CASSLGQGIDQPQHF
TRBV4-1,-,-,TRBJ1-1,TGCGCCAGCAGCCTTACAGAAAACACTGAAGCTTTCTTT,CASSLTENTEAFF
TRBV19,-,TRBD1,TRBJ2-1,TGTGCCAGTAGTATAGCTGCCGGGACAGGGTACAATGAGCAGTTCTTC,CASSIAAGTGYNEQFF
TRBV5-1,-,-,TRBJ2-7,TGCGCCAGCAGCTTGGTGTCCGTTAGCTCCTACGAGCAGTACTTC,CASSLVSVSSYEQYF
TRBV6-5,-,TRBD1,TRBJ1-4,TGTGCCAGCAGTTCCAACAGGGGCTCGCAACTGTTTTTT,CASSSNRGSQLFF
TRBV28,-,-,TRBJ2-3,TGTGCCAGCAGTTTGCCGGGACTCACAGATACGCAGTATTTT,CASSLPGLTDTQYF
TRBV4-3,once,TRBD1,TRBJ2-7,TGCGCCAGCAGCCATGCCGGGACAGGGATTTCCGAGCAGTACTTC,CASSHAGTGISEQYF
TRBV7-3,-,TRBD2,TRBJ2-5,TGTGCCAGCAGCGACCGGGGGGACGCCGAGACCCAGTACTTC,CASSDRGDAETQYF
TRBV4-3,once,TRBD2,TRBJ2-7,TGCGCCAGCAGCCAAGTCGCCACGGGACTAGCGGGGGCGGGTAGGTCCTACGAGCAGTACTTC,CASSQVATGLAGAGRSYEQYF
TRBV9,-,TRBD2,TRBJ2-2,TGTGCCAGCAGCGGCGTAGCGGGAGGACACACCGGGGAGCTGTTTTTT,CASSGVAGGHTGELFF
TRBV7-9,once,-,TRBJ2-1,TGTGCCAGCAGCTTTAATTACGCTAGCTCCTACAATGAGCAGTTCTTC,CASSFNYASSYNEQFF
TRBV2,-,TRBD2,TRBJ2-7,TGTGCCAGCTTAGAGGCGGGGGCTAGCGGGGGTGGCGAGCAGTACTTC,CASLEAGASGGGEQYF
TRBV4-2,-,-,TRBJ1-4,TGTGCCAGCAGCCAAGATCTACAGGTTAATGAAAAACTGTTTTTT,CASSQDLQVNEKLFF
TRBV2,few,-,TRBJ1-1,TGTGCCAGCAGTGAACAAGGGGCCCTACTTACTGAAGCTTTCTTT,CASSEQGALLTEAFF
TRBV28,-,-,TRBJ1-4,TGTGCCAGCAGCCGGGGAGGCCCTAATGAAAAACTGTTTTTT,CASSRGGPNEKLFF
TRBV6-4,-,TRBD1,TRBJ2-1,TGTGCCAGCAGTGAGACCGGGACAGGGTTTTACAATGAGCAGTTCTTC,CASSETGTGFYNEQFF
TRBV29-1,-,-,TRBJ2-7,TGCAGCGTTGAAGCCGGGGGCTACGAGCAGTACTTC,CSVEAGGYEQYF
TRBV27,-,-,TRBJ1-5,TGTGCCAGCAGTTGGGAGGGGAATCAGCCCCAGCATTTT,CASSWEGNQPQHF
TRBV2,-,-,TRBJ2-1,TGTGCCAGCAGGGTAGACTTGCCGCCTCGCAATGAGCAGTTCTTC,CASRVDLPPRNEQFF
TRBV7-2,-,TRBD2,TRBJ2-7,TGTGCCAGCAGTTCGATCGGCGGGGGCTCCTACGAGCAGTACTTC,CASSSIGGGSYEQYF
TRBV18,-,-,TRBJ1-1,TGTGCCAGCTCACCACCGGGCCCATCAAAATCCACAGCTTTCTTT,CASSPPGPSKSTAFF
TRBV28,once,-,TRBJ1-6,TGTGCCAGCAGAATAGGTGGACAAAAAAATTCACCCCTCCACTTT,CASRIGGQKNSPLHF
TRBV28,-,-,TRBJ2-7,TGTGCCAGCAGTTTGTACGGGTCCTCCTACGAGCAGTACTTC,CASSLYGSSYEQYF
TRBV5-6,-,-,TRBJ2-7,TGTGCCAGCAGCTTACAGGGTCTGTACAACGAGCAGTACTTC,CASSLQGLYNEQYF
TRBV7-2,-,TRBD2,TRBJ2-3,TGTGCCAGCAGAGTTAGCGGGACTTTCACAGATACGCAGTATTTT,CASRVSGTFTDTQYF